These 7 T cell receptor beta chains share one sample of origin, sequenced in a study of T cell repertoires in cytomegalovirus infection. Each CDR3 protein gets one entry after TCRdb re-called the reads with MiXCR. The table records around 450,000 distinct CDR3 sequences, roughly a third of them present only once. Sequences were obtained from PBMCs. These receptors originate from a human donor in good health (CMV status not recorded). Some clones in this sample may be carry-over from other donors' samples.

The V gene is TRBV6-2 or TRBV6-3, the J gene TRBJ1-1; D is possibly TRBD1 (6 bases). In germline, CDR1 is MNHEY, CDR2 SVGEGT. The CDR3 consists of 11 residues. V was clipped by 8 bases and J by 3 bases, with 7 bases between them. CDR3 in DNA: TGTGCCAGCGGACAGTACACTGAAGCTTTCTTT. Translated, it gives CASGQYTEAFF.

The V gene is TRBV18, the J gene TRBJ2-5, with a weak D call TRBD1 (6 bases). The germline CDR1 and CDR2 sequences are KGHSH and LQKENI. With 0 bases removed from V and 9 bases from J, the gap between germline ends came to 11 bases. The CDR3 has 13 amino acids. The CDR3 loop reads CASSPPTKGAQYF. In DNA, the CDR3 is TGTGCCAGCTCACCACCCACGAAGGGGGCCCAGTACTTC.

This clonotype has a handful of counts. The gene calls are TRBV4-1 and TRBJ1-2, with D perhaps matching TRBD1 (6 bases). The CDR3 runs to 15 residues. V was pared by 2 bases and J by 1 base, with 11 bases between. The germline V gene encodes CDR1 MGHRA and CDR2 YSYEKL. The DNA for the CDR3 is TGCGCCAGCAGCCAATCAACGGGACATAACTATGGCTACACCTTC. Its protein is CASSQSTGHNYGYTF.

This clonotype was detected a few times. This sequence joins TRBV19 and TRBJ1-5; no definite D call. V shed 1 base and J shed 4 bases, with 8 bases lying between them. This CDR3 spans 14 amino acids. Germline CDR1 is LNHDA and CDR2 is SQIVND (reference sequence). CDR3 DNA sequence: TGTGCCAGTAGTATAGGGTTCGAGAATCAGCCCCAGCATTTT. Amino acids: CASSIGFENQPQHF. The full variable domain, completed using reference TRBV19 and TRBJ1-5, is DGGITQSPKYLFRKEGQNVTLSCEQNLNHDAMYWYRQDPGQGLRLIYYSQIVNDFQKGDIAEGYSVSREKKESFPLTVTSAQKNPTAFYLCASSIGFENQPQHFGDGTRLSIL.

J is TRBJ1-6 and V is TRBV14, with D perhaps TRBD1 (5 bases). This CDR3 contains 13 residues. The V end was cut by 3 bases, the J end by 8 bases, with 8 bases between. CDR1 and CDR2 from the germline V gene are SGHDN and FVKESK. CDR3 sequence (DNA): TGTGCCAGCAGCCACCGGGGGTATTCACCCCTCCACTTT. Its translation is CASSHRGYSPLHF.

This clonotype has a handful of counts. This may come from a read error, since a much larger clone is one base off. No conserved phenylalanine or tryptophan ends this CDR3, so it is likely a read error. The chain carries TRBV7-2 and TRBJ2-5; D may be TRBD1 or TRBD2 (5 bases each). The germline gives CDR1 SGHTA, CDR2 FQGNSA. CDR3 length equals 14 residues. V lost 1 base and J lost 5, with 11 bases in between. The CDR3 region has the DNA TGTGCCAGCAGCTTAGGGGACGTAAGGGAGACCCAGTACTTA. This gives the protein CASSLGDVRETQYL.

In the case of this clonotype: A much more abundant neighbour one base away suggests this may be a read error. This chain connects TRBV7-2 to TRBJ2-2; TRBD2 aligns across 8 bases. This CDR3 comprises 15 residues. Germline loops: CDR1 SGHTA, CDR2 FQGNSA. In nucleotides, the CDR3 is TGTGACAGCAGCACCAGGACTAGCCTCACCGGGGAGCTGTTTTTT. It specifies CDSSTRTSLTGELFF.